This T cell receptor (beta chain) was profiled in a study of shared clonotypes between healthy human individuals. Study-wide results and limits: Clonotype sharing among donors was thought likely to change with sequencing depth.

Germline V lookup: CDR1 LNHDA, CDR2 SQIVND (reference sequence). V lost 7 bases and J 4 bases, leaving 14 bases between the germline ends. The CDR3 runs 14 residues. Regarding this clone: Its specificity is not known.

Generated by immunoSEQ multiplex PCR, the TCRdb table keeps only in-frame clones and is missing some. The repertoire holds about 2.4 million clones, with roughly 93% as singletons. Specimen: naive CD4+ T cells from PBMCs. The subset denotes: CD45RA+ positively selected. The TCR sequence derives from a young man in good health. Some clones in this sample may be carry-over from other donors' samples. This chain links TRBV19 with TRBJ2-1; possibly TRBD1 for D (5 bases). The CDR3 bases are TGTGCCAGTAACCTGGCTTCAGGGTACAATGAGCAGTTCTTC. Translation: CASNLASGYNEQFF.